A single sample is the source of the 11 T cell receptor beta chains below, sequenced in a study of shared clonotypes between healthy human individuals. Profiling relied on immunoSEQ multiplex PCR, and the TCRdb table lists in-frame clones only, not all of them. The sample holds hundreds of thousands of clones, more than 70% seen once. Sequencing input: PBMCs. The origin of the receptors is a middle-aged woman in good health. Some clones in this sample may be carry-over from other donors' samples.

On this clone: Only one base separates this from a far larger clonotype, so it likely reflects a read error. V is TRBV15 and J is TRBJ1-1; D not resolved. Per the germline V gene, CDR1 is LNHNV and CDR2 is YYDKDF (reference sequence). Trimming pared 6 bases from V and 0 bases from J, leaving 14 bases between. CDR3 length equals 15 residues. CDR3 region: CATRSGWPMNTEAFF. In DNA form, the CDR3 reads TGTGCCACCAGAAGCGGTTGGCCTATGAACACTGAAGCTTTCTTT. The variable domain in full, completed from reference TRBV15 and TRBJ1-1, reads DAMVIQNPRYQVTQFGKPVTLSCSQTLNHNVMYWYQQKSSQAPKLLFHYYDKDFNNEADTPDNFQSRRPNTSFCFLDIRSPGLGDTAMYLCATRSGWPMNTEAFFGQGTRLTVV.

This chain connects TRBV28 to TRBJ2-3; D is perhaps TRBD2 (5 bases). Germline V CDR1 and CDR2: MDHEN, SYDVKM. The V end lost 5 bases, the J end lost 1 base, and 13 bases lay between the germline ends. The CDR3 extends over 15 amino acids. CDR3 in amino acids: CASSTSGAGTDTQYF. The CDR3 nucleotides are TGTGCCAGCAGTACAAGCGGAGCGGGCACAGATACGCAGTATTTT.

This clone has only one observation. The chain recombines TRBV5-1 with TRBJ2-5; 8 nucleotides agree with TRBD1. With V trimmed by 3 bases and J by 0 bases, 7 bases remained unmatched. The germline CDR1 and CDR2 sequences are SGHRS and YFSETQ. The CDR3 consists of 16 residues. The CDR3 region is CASSYTVQGDQETQYF. DNA for the CDR3: TGCGCCAGCAGCTATACTGTACAGGGGGACCAAGAGACCCAGTACTTC.

This clone was observed a few times. The rearrangement links TRBV11-3 to TRBJ2-7, with D perhaps matching TRBD2 (5 bases). The CDR3 is 12 residues long. Trimming pared 9 bases from V and 0 bases from J, leaving 9 bases between. Germline CDR1 reads SGHNT; CDR2 reads YENEEA. The CDR3 sequence: CASAGNSYEQYF. The DNA of the CDR3 is TGTGCCAGTGCCGGGAACTCCTACGAGCAGTACTTC.

On this clone itself: This may arise from a read error, as a much more abundant clone is one base away. Other DNA sequences in the same sample also yield this CDR3. This chain uses TRBV28 with TRBJ1-2, with D possibly being TRBD1 (6 bases). Trimming removed 6 bases at V and 4 bases at J, with 21 bases between. This CDR3 spans 16 amino acids. The germline CDR1 and CDR2 sequences are MDHEN and SYDVKM. The CDR3 region has the DNA TGTGCCAGCAGCTCAGGGGCCAGGGGTGGCGTCTATGGCTACACCTTC. Amino acid sequence: CASSSGARGGVYGYTF.

The chain recombines TRBV5-6 with TRBJ1-5; no clear D. There are 14 residues in the CDR3. CDR1 is SGHDT, CDR2 YYEEEE, per germline. V was shortened by 7 bases and J by 0 bases, with 11 bases between the two germline ends. The CDR3 coding sequence is TGTGCCAGCGGTCTGGCATTTAGCAATCAGCCCCAGCATTTT. It codes for CASGLAFSNQPQHF.

This clone was recorded a few times. This CDR3 is also generated by other DNA sequences in the sample. The chain joins TRBV6-1 to TRBJ1-1; the D is unclear. V was trimmed by 7 bases and J by 3 bases, leaving 12 bases between them. This CDR3 has 13 residues. Germline V gene lookup returns CDR1 MNHNS and CDR2 SASEGT. The CDR3 DNA is TGTGCCAGCAAAGTGGGAAGGGACACTGAAGCTTTCTTT. Amino acid sequence: CASKVGRDTEAFF.

The CDR3 here is CASSRTSGSHNEQFF. The CDR3 nucleotides are TGTGCCAGCAGCCGGACTAGCGGGAGTCACAATGAGCAGTTCTTC. This rearrangement joins TRBV4-2 to TRBJ2-1; 13 bases match TRBD2. The germline V gene encodes CDR1 LGHNA and CDR2 YNFKEQ. The CDR3 contains 15 residues. The trim removed 4 bases at V and 5 bases at J, leaving 2 bases unmatched.

The rearrangement links TRBV10-2 to TRBJ2-1, with 8 bases that match TRBD2. Germline V gene sequence: CDR1 WSHSY, CDR2 SAAADI. The CDR3 has 15 residues. V was clipped by 6 bases and J by 1 base; unmatched bases: 5. The CDR3 coding sequence is TGCGCCAGCAGGAAAGCGGGAGCTTCCTACAATGAGCAGTTCTTC. Translating it yields CASRKAGASYNEQFF.

The V and J genes are TRBV4-3 and TRBJ1-5; 8 bases line up with TRBD1. Germline V CDR1 and CDR2: LGHNA, YSLEER. The CDR3 is 16 amino acids. The trim removed 4 bases at V and 6 bases at J, leaving 11 bases unmatched. The CDR3: CASSRLADRVSQPQHF. CDR3 nucleotide sequence: TGCGCCAGCAGCCGACTTGCGGACAGGGTCAGTCAGCCCCAGCATTTT.

The rearrangement uses TRBV5-4 and TRBJ2-5; TRBD2 matches 8 bases. From germline, CDR1 is SGHNT and CDR2 YYREEE (reference sequence). This CDR3 has 14 amino acids. V trimming: 4 bases; J trimming: 5 bases; junction bases outside the gene matches: 7. CDR3: CASSRAGVQETQYF. The DNA for the CDR3 is TGTGCCAGCAGCCGAGCGGGAGTCCAGGAGACCCAGTACTTC.